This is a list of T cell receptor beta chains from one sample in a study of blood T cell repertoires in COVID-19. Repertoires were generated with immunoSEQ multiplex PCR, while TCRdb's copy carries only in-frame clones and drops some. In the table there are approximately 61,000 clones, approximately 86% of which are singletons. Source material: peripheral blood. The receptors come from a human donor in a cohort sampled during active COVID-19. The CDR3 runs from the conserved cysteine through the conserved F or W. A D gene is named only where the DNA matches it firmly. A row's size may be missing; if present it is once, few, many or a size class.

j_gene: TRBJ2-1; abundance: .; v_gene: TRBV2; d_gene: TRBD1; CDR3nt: TGTGCCAGCGGGGGACAGGGGGCTTACAATGAGCAGTTCTTC; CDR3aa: CASGGQGAYNEQFF
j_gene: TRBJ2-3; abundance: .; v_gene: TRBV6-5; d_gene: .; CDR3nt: TGTGCCAGCAGTAGTACCTACACAGATACGCAGTATTTT; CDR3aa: CASSSTYTDTQYF
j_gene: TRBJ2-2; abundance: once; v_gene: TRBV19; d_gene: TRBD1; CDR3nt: TGTGCCAGTCACAGGGGACGAATCACCGGGGAGCTGTTTTTT; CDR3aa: CASHRGRITGELFF
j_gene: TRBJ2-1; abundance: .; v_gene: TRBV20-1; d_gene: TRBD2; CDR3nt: TGCAGTGCTAGTAACCCGCGGGCTAGCGGGCCCTACAATGAGCAGTTCTTC; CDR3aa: CSASNPRASGPYNEQFF
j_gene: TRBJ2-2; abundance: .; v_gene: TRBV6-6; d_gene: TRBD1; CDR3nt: TGTGCCAGCCCTCGACAGGGGGATAACACCGGGGAGCTGTTTTTT; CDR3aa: CASPRQGDNTGELFF
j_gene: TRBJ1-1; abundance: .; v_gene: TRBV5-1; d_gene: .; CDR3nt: TGCGCCAGCAGCTCTACTCACGGGGGTCGGAACACTGAAGCTTTCTTT; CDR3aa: CASSSTHGGRNTEAFF
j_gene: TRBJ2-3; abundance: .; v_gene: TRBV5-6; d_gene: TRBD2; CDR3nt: TGTGCCAGCAGCTTGGCCAGGCTAGCGGGCACAGATACGCAGTATTTT; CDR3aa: CASSLARLAGTDTQYF
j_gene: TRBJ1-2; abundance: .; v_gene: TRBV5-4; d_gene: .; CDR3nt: TGTGCCAGCAGGCCGCCAGGGTCCAACTATGGCTACACCTTC; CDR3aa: CASRPPGSNYGYTF
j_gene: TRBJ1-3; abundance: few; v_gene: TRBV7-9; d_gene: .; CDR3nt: TGTGCCAGCAGCTTAGAGGGAGTCTCTGGAAACACCATATATTTT; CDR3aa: CASSLEGVSGNTIYF
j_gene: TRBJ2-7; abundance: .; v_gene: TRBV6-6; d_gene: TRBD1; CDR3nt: TGTGCCAGCAGTTACGCAGGACAGGGGAGGTCCGAGCAGTACTTC; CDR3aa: CASSYAGQGRSEQYF
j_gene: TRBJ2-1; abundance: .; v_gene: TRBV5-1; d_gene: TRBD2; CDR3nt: TGCGCCAGCAGCGTTAGCGGGACTTACAATGAGCAGTTCTTC; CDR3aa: CASSVSGTYNEQFF
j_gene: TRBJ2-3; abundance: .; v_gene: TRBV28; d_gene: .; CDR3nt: TGTGCCAGCACCGAAAGGTGGGACTTCCATACGCAGTATTTT; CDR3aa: CASTERWDFHTQYF
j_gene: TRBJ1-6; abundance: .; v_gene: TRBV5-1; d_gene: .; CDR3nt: TGCGCCAGCAGCTTGGGAGGGGGAAATTCACCCCTCCACTTT; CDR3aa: CASSLGGGNSPLHF
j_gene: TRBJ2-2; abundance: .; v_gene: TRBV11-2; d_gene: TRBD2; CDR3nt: TGTGCCAGCAGCTTATTCCGGGAGGTAACCGGGGAGCTGTTTTTT; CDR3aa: CASSLFREVTGELFF
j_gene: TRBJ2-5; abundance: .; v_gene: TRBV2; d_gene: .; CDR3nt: TGTGCCAGCAGGGCAGCTCCCTCGGCCGGGGAGACCCAGTACTTC; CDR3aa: CASRAAPSAGETQYF
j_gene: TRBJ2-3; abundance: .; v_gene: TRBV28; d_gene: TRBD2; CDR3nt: TGTGCCAGCAGTTTTCCCGCGGGGGGCACAGATACGCAGTATTTT; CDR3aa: CASSFPAGGTDTQYF
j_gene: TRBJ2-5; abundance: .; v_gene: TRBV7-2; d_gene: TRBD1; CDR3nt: TGTGCCAGTTCCCTGGGACAGGGAGAGACCCAGTACTTC; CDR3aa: CASSLGQGETQYF
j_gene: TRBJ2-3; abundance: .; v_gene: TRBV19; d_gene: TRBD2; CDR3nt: TGTGCCAGTAGCCCGGGACTAGCGGGAATTAGCACAGATACGCAGTATTTT; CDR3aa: CASSPGLAGISTDTQYF
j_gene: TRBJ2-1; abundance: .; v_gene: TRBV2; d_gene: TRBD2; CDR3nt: TGTGCCAGCATAGTAGCGGGGGGAGGGCCTTCCAATGAGCAGTTCTTC; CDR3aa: CASIVAGGGPSNEQFF
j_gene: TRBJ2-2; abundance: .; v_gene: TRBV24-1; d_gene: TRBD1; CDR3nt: TGTGCCACCAGCCCCTCGGACAGGGGTGCCGGGGAGCTGTTTTTT; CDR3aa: CATSPSDRGAGELFF
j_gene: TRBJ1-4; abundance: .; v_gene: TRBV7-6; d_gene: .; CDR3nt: TGTGCCAGCCGACGACTCGAGGCAACTAATGAAAAACTGTTTTTT; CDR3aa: CASRRLEATNEKLFF
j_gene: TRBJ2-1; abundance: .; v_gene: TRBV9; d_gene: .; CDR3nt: TGTGCCAGCAGCGTAGGGGACTCCCGGGGCAATGAGCAGTTCTTC; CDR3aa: CASSVGDSRGNEQFF
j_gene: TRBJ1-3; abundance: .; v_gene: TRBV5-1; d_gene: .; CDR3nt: TGCGCCAGCAGCTTGGATCCCGTTAATTCTGGAAACACCATATATTTT; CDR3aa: CASSLDPVNSGNTIYF
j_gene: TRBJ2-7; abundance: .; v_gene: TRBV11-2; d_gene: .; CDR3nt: TGTGCCAGCAGCTTACTCGGCGGAAACTACGAGCAGTACTTC; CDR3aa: CASSLLGGNYEQYF
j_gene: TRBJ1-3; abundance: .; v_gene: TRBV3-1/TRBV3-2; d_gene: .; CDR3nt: TGTGCCAGCAGCCAGAGGTTTGGGTCCAATGGAAACACCATATATTTT; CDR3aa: CASSQRFGSNGNTIYF
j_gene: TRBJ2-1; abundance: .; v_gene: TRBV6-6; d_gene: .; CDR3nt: TGTGCCAGCAGGTCAGCGCCCCGCCATGAGCAGTTCTTC; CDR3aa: CASRSAPRHEQFF
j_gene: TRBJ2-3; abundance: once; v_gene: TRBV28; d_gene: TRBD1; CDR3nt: TGTGCCAGCAGCCTCCGACAGGGGACGTTTGATACGCAGTATTTT; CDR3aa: CASSLRQGTFDTQYF
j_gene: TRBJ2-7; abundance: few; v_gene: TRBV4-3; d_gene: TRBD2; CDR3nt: TGCGCCAGCAGCCAAGGCGGGGGAGGGTACGAGCAGTACTTC; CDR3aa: CASSQGGGGYEQYF
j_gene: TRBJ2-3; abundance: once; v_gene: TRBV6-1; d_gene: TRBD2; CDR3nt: TGTGCCAGCAGTGAAGGCGTTAGAAGCGGGAGAGATACGCAGTATTTT; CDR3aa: CASSEGVRSGRDTQYF
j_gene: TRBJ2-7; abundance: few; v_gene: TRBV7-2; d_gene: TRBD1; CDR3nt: TGTGCCAGCAGCTTAGGACCTACAGGGGGCCCCTACGAGCAGTACTTC; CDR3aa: CASSLGPTGGPYEQYF
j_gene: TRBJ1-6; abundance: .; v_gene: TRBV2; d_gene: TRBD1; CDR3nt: TGTGCCAGCAGTTACAGGGGTAACTCACCCCTCCACTTT; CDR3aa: CASSYRGNSPLHF
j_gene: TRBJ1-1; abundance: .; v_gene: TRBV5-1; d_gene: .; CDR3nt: TGCGCCAGCAGCTTATTCGGGGGTTACACTGAAGCTTTCTTT; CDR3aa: CASSLFGGYTEAFF
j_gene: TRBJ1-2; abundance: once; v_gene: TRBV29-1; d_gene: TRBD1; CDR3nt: TGCAGCGTTGAACGGGACAGGACGGGCTACACCTTC; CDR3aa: CSVERDRTGYTF
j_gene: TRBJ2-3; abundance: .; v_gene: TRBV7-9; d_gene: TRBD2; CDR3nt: TGTGCCAGCAGCTCCCGGACTAGCGGGACTGCAGATACGCAGTATTTT; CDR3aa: CASSSRTSGTADTQYF
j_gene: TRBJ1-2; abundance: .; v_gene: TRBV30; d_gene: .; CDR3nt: TGTGCCTGGAGTGTCAGCTGGGGCAAAGGAGGCTACACCTTC; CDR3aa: CAWSVSWGKGGYTF
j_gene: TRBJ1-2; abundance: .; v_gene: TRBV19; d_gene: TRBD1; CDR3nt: TGTGCCAGTAGTCAGGACAGGCCTAACTATGGCTACACCTTC; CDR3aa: CASSQDRPNYGYTF
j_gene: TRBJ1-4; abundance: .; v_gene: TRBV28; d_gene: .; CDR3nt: TGTGCCAGCAGTTTAGATAATGCGCGGGGGCCCAATGAAAAACTGTTTTTT; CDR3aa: CASSLDNARGPNEKLFF
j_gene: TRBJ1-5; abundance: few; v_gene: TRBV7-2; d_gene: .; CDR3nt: TGTGCCAGCAGCTTAGTCGGGCAGGGTAGCAATCAGCCCCAGCATTTT; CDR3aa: CASSLVGQGSNQPQHF
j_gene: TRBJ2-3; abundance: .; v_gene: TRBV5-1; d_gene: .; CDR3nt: TGCGCCAGCAGTTTACAGGCAGGGGGCACAGATACGCAGTATTTT; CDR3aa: CASSLQAGGTDTQYF